This T cell receptor beta chain was obtained from a study of PD-1 blockade in classical Hodgkin lymphoma. Points from the study as a whole: Complete responders possessed baseline diversity comparable to newly diagnosed patients.

As to time point: cycle 4 day 1 (C4D1), after more than 5 weeks of nivolumab. Patients all relapsed after autologous stem cell transplantation, and there was variation in brentuximab vedotin exposure. Using magnetic negative selection, the CD4+ T cells were separated out of thawed PBMCs. V shed 9 bases and J shed 3 bases, with 12 bases lying between them. Germline assignment: CDR1 SGDLS and CDR2 YYNGEE. There are 12 residues in the CDR3. This clone was picked up a small number of times. What it binds is unknown. Here immunoSEQ multiplex PCR was the method, and the copy in TCRdb shows in-frame clones only, minus some. The table shows 25,000 to 30,000 clones, with over 75% occurring only once.

The sample was CD4+ T cells from blood, taken before the fourth cycle of nivolumab. This clonotype was sampled from a human donor with classical Hodgkin lymphoma. This sequence joins TRBV9 and TRBJ1-1; no reliable D call. The CDR3 bases are TGTGCCACTTGGGGTCTGGACACTGAAGCTTTCTTT. This gives the protein CATWGLDTEAFF.